Reported below is one T cell receptor beta chain. Antigen specificity is unknown. These data are taken from a study of radiation and T cells in renal cell carcinoma. Findings of the study overall: Dominant CDR3 motifs were more common in irradiated tumors than controls. From baseline, blood top tumor clonotypes peaked at 2 weeks post-radiation.

As for treatment: 15 Gy SBRT to primary tumor, nephrectomy 4 weeks later. The table came from immunoSEQ multiplex PCR; TCRdb's copy has only in-frame clones and leaves some out. This table has approximately 17,000 clones, roughly 45% appearing once. Trimming took 2 bases from V and 8 from J; bases not matched to a gene: 6. The CDR3 length is 14 residues. Looked up from germline, CDR1 is SGHAT and CDR2 is FQNNGV. The clonotype originates from a woman aged 60-70 years with renal cell carcinoma. The rearrangement links TRBV11-2 to TRBJ2-1; TRBD1 matches at 7 bases. Sequenced here: tumor tissue, sampled from a patient whose treatment included radiotherapy and nephrectomy. The CDR3 spells CASSLRDRGDEQFF. For the CDR3, the DNA is TGTGCCAGCAGCTTACGGGACAGAGGAGATGAGCAGTTCTTC.